A selection of T cell receptor beta chains follows, all from one sample in a study of blood T cell repertoires in COVID-19. The data were produced by immunoSEQ multiplex PCR, yet TCRdb's version contains in-frame clones alone and is incomplete. The sample includes over 250,000 clones, around 89% of them seen just once. The sample consisted of PBMCs or T cells enriched from blood (not recorded which). These receptors all stem from a woman in her forties or fifties who had recovered from COVID-19. Both conserved end residues are part of each CDR3. D genes are given only for firm matches. Expanded clones get a size class; other rows say once, few or many, or leave the size out.

j_gene: TRBJ2-2; d_gene: .; v_gene: TRBV7-2; abundance: .; CDR3aa: CASSLVLPTGELFF; CDR3nt: TGTGCCAGCAGCTTAGTACTTCCGACCGGGGAGCTGTTTTTT
j_gene: TRBJ1-3; d_gene: TRBD1; v_gene: TRBV28; abundance: .; CDR3aa: CASSPGTASGNTIYF; CDR3nt: TGTGCCAGCAGTCCAGGGACAGCGAGTGGAAACACCATATATTTT
j_gene: TRBJ2-1; d_gene: TRBD2; v_gene: TRBV9; abundance: few; CDR3aa: CASSVGAGAYNEQFF; CDR3nt: TGTGCCAGCAGCGTAGGCGCGGGAGCCTACAATGAGCAGTTCTTC
j_gene: TRBJ2-7; d_gene: TRBD2; v_gene: TRBV18; abundance: .; CDR3aa: CASSPGLAREQYF; CDR3nt: TGTGCCAGCTCCCCTGGACTAGCGCGTGAGCAGTACTTC
j_gene: TRBJ1-5; d_gene: TRBD1; v_gene: TRBV7-2; abundance: .; CDR3aa: CASSLGTGAPSPQHF; CDR3nt: TGTGCCAGCAGCTTGGGAACAGGGGCCCCCTCGCCCCAGCATTTT
j_gene: TRBJ2-1; d_gene: .; v_gene: TRBV28; abundance: .; CDR3aa: CASRSGISYNEQFF; CDR3nt: TGTGCCAGCAGGAGCGGTATATCCTACAATGAGCAGTTCTTC
j_gene: TRBJ1-5; d_gene: .; v_gene: TRBV30; abundance: .; CDR3aa: CAWSPVSNQPQHF; CDR3nt: TGTGCCTGGAGTCCAGTTAGCAATCAGCCCCAGCATTTT
j_gene: TRBJ1-6; d_gene: TRBD1; v_gene: TRBV27; abundance: .; CDR3aa: CASSPHRGPSSSFNSPLHF; CDR3nt: TGTGCCAGCAGCCCCCACAGGGGGCCCTCCTCTTCTTTTAATTCACCCCTCCACTTT
j_gene: TRBJ1-2; d_gene: TRBD1; v_gene: TRBV28; abundance: .; CDR3aa: CASSLAGTGSQIYGYTF; CDR3nt: TGTGCCAGCAGTTTGGCCGGGACAGGGTCCCAAATCTATGGCTACACCTTC
j_gene: TRBJ2-7; d_gene: .; v_gene: TRBV7-2; abundance: .; CDR3aa: CASSFAGRNYEQYF; CDR3nt: TGTGCCAGCAGCTTTGCGGGACGCAACTACGAGCAGTACTTC
j_gene: TRBJ1-1; d_gene: .; v_gene: TRBV18; abundance: .; CDR3aa: CASQQGNTEAFF; CDR3nt: TGTGCCAGCCAACAGGGGAACACTGAAGCTTTCTTT
j_gene: TRBJ1-2; d_gene: TRBD1; v_gene: TRBV30; abundance: .; CDR3aa: CAWRGRDRGNYGYTF; CDR3nt: TGTGCCTGGAGGGGACGAGACAGGGGGAACTATGGCTACACCTTC
j_gene: TRBJ1-1; d_gene: .; v_gene: TRBV9; abundance: .; CDR3aa: CASSLGGGTEAFF; CDR3nt: TGTGCCAGCAGCTTGGGTGGAGGCACTGAAGCTTTCTTT
j_gene: TRBJ1-1; d_gene: .; v_gene: TRBV4-3; abundance: .; CDR3aa: CASSHQTGPVKKAFF; CDR3nt: TGCGCCAGCAGCCACCAGACAGGACCCGTGAAGAAAGCTTTCTTT
j_gene: TRBJ1-2; d_gene: .; v_gene: TRBV5-4; abundance: .; CDR3aa: CASSLGAGGYTF; CDR3nt: TGTGCCAGCAGCCTGGGGGCTGGGGGCTACACCTTC
j_gene: TRBJ2-7; d_gene: .; v_gene: TRBV4-3; abundance: .; CDR3aa: CASSQDTDMRAGGQYF; CDR3nt: TGCGCCAGCAGCCAAGATACGGACATGCGAGCGGGCGGGCAGTACTTC
j_gene: TRBJ2-5; d_gene: .; v_gene: TRBV19; abundance: few; CDR3aa: CASSIYPGRETQYF; CDR3nt: TGTGCCAGTAGTATTTATCCAGGGAGGGAGACCCAGTACTTC
j_gene: TRBJ2-2; d_gene: TRBD2; v_gene: TRBV7-8; abundance: .; CDR3aa: CASSLWEGGSTGELFF; CDR3nt: TGTGCCAGCAGCTTATGGGAGGGCGGTAGTACCGGGGAGCTGTTTTTT
j_gene: TRBJ2-1; d_gene: .; v_gene: TRBV6-5; abundance: .; CDR3aa: CASSLRLVSYNEQFF; CDR3nt: TGTGCCAGCAGTCTTCGACTAGTTTCCTACAATGAGCAGTTCTTC
j_gene: TRBJ1-2; d_gene: .; v_gene: TRBV6-5; abundance: .; CDR3aa: CASSYDGNYGYTF; CDR3nt: TGTGCCAGCAGTTACGACGGGAACTATGGCTACACCTTC
j_gene: TRBJ2-3; d_gene: TRBD1; v_gene: TRBV18; abundance: .; CDR3aa: CASSQNRGLTDTQYF; CDR3nt: TGTGCCAGCTCACAAAACAGGGGGCTGACAGATACGCAGTATTTT
j_gene: TRBJ2-2; d_gene: .; v_gene: TRBV28; abundance: few; CDR3aa: CASRDLAAGELFF; CDR3nt: TGTGCCAGCAGGGATCTAGCAGCCGGGGAGCTGTTTTTT
j_gene: TRBJ2-7; d_gene: .; v_gene: TRBV4-2; abundance: .; CDR3aa: CASSPDLSYEQYF; CDR3nt: TGTGCCAGCAGCCCAGACCTCTCCTACGAGCAGTACTTC
j_gene: TRBJ1-6; d_gene: TRBD1; v_gene: TRBV7-2; abundance: once; CDR3aa: CASSLGQLNSPLHF; CDR3nt: TGTGCCAGCAGCCTGGGACAGTTGAATTCACCCCTCCACTTT